A selection of T cell receptor beta chains follows, all from one sample in a study of OX40 agonist ivuxolimab in advanced cancers. Measured with immunoSEQ multiplex PCR; TCRdb has only the in-frame clones, and not every one. The table records around 48,000 clones, approximately 77% of them present only once. Source: CD4+ or CD8+ T cells sorted from blood, taken in a trial of the OX40 agonist ivuxolimab. The receptors here all came from an adult with an advanced solid tumor such as melanoma, head and neck, liver or kidney cancer. The CDR3 runs from the conserved cysteine through the conserved F or W. A D gene is named only where the DNA matches it firmly. A row's size may be missing; if present it is once, few, many or a size class.

>TRBV7-2|12|TRBJ2-3|once|.
TGTGCCAGCAGCTTTCGGTCAGATACGCAGTATTTT
CASSFRSDTQYF
>TRBV28|14|TRBJ1-1|.|.
TGTGCCAGCAGTTTCCCTGACAGGCAGACTGAAGCTTTCTTT
CASSFPDRQTEAFF
>TRBV5-6|13|TRBJ2-7|.|.
TGTGCCAGCAGCTTGGGGACACAATACGAGCAGTACTTC
CASSLGTQYEQYF
>TRBV2|15|TRBJ2-1|.|.
TGTGCCAGCAGTGAAGTTCGGGCAGGGAACAATGAGCAGTTCTTC
CASSEVRAGNNEQFF
>TRBV5-8|12|TRBJ1-6|.|.
TGTGCCAGCAGCTTCGCAGGTTCACCCCTCCACTTT
CASSFAGSPLHF
>TRBV2|15|TRBJ1-3|.|TRBD1
TGTGCCAGCAGTGAACTAGGGGGCCACGGAAACACCATATATTTT
CASSELGGHGNTIYF
>TRBV6-1|14|TRBJ1-2|.|TRBD1
TGTGCCAGCAGAGGGGACAGGGGCTACGCCGGCTACACCTTC
CASRGDRGYAGYTF
>TRBV18|13|TRBJ1-1|.|.
TGTGCCAGCTCACCACCAGGGTACACTGAAGCTTTCTTT
CASSPPGYTEAFF
>TRBV5-1|13|TRBJ1-5|.|.
TGCGCCAGCCGTGGGGATAGCAATCAGCCCCAGCATTTT
CASRGDSNQPQHF
>TRBV11-2|11|TRBJ2-1|.|.
TGTGCCAGCAGCCCCGGTCACGTAGAGTTCTTC
CASSPGHVEFF
>TRBV6-5|12|TRBJ1-2|.|.
TGTGCCAGCAGTTACGGCGGGTATGGCTACACCTTC
CASSYGGYGYTF
>TRBV7-2|14|TRBJ2-2|few|.
TGTGCCAGCAGCCCTCGCCCCGCAACCGGGGAGCTGTTTTTT
CASSPRPATGELFF
>TRBV21-1|15|TRBJ1-2|.|.
TGTGCCAGCAGCAAAGTGCAGGGAGCTAACTATGGCTACACCTTC
CASSKVQGANYGYTF
>TRBV7-8|17|TRBJ1-5|.|.
TGTGCCAGCAGCTTGTCAGGGGACTGGAGGAGCAATCAGCCCCAGCATTTT
CASSLSGDWRSNQPQHF
>TRBV11-3|14|TRBJ2-3|.|.
TGTGCCAGCAGCTTGGGAGCAAGCACAGATACGCAGTATTTT
CASSLGASTDTQYF
>TRBV19|14|TRBJ2-1|once|TRBD2
TGTGCCAGCGGGGGGGCTAGCGGCTACAATGAGCAGTTCTTC
CASGGASGYNEQFF